One sample yielded the 23 T cell receptor beta chains listed below, sequenced in a study of blood T cell repertoires in COVID-19. Only in-frame clones appear in the TCRdb table, and some are missing; sequencing was by immunoSEQ multiplex PCR. Counted here are 190,000 or so clones, approximately 78% occurring once; the ten biggest clones make up around 2.8%. The sample comprised peripheral blood. These receptors came from a woman of 80 years or more with active or convalescent COVID-19.

CDR3 in amino acids: CASSLVPGQGMHEQYF. The CDR3 DNA follows: TGTGCCAGCAGCTTAGTCCCCGGACAGGGGATGCACGAGCAGTACTTC. The gene calls are TRBV7-9 and TRBJ2-7, with 9 bases aligning to TRBD1. Germline V lookup: CDR1 SEHNR, CDR2 FQNEAQ (reference sequence). CDR3 length: 16 residues. With 1 base clipped from V and 5 bases from J, the junction kept 9 bases outside the gene matches.

This clone has a single count. The rearrangement links TRBV27 to TRBJ2-3; TRBD1 agrees at 10 bases. V lost 2 bases to trimming and J lost 3 bases; unmatched junction nucleotides: 11. This CDR3 has 18 residues. Germline V gives CDR1 MNHEY, CDR2 SMNVEV (reference sequence). CDR3 loop: CASSLTHAGTGATDTQYF. In DNA, the CDR3 is TGTGCCAGCAGTTTAACGCATGCCGGGACAGGGGCGACAGATACGCAGTATTTT.

This clone has just one count. The chain links TRBV4-2 to TRBJ1-2; TRBD1 matches at 11 bases. The J segment lost 7 bases and the V segment lost 3 bases, leaving 4 bases of the junction unmatched. The CDR3 contains 14 residues. Germline CDR1 LGHNA, CDR2 YNFKEQ. CDR3 loop: CASSQDRGLGGYTF. CDR3 in DNA: TGTGCCAGCAGCCAGGACAGGGGGCTCGGTGGCTACACCTTC.

The chain recombines TRBV16 with TRBJ2-3; weak D call: TRBD2 (6 bases). Trimming left V 6 bases short and J 4 bases short, with 17 bases between. This CDR3 is built from 15 residues. CDR1 is KGHSY and CDR2 is FQNENV in the germline V gene. The chain's CDR3 is CASRRTSMASDTQYF. For the CDR3, the DNA is TGTGCCAGCAGGCGCACTAGCATGGCCTCAGATACGCAGTATTTT.

Concerning this clone itself: A junction end diverges from the germline sequence, so it may reflect a read error. This chain connects TRBV28 to TRBJ1-5; no clear D. The CDR3 extends over 13 amino acids. Germline-derived CDR1 and CDR2 are MDHEN and SYDVKM. The chain's CDR3 is CASRLSGNQPQHF. The CDR3, as DNA: TGTGCCAGCAGATTATCAGGCAATCAGCCCCAGCATTTT.

The J gene is TRBJ1-2, the V gene TRBV5-1; the D is unclear. The ends were cut back, 1 base at V and 1 base at J, with 5 bases in the middle. Per the germline V gene, CDR1 is SGHRS and CDR2 is YFSETQ. The CDR3 has 13 amino acids. The CDR3 loop is CASSLPGNYGYTF. DNA for the CDR3: TGCGCCAGCAGCTTGCCGGGTAACTATGGCTACACCTTC.

The chain carries TRBV5-1 and TRBJ1-1; possible D gene TRBD1, 6 bases. CDR3 length: 15 amino acids. Germline V lookup: CDR1 SGHRS, CDR2 YFSETQ. V dropped 3 bases and J dropped 1 base, with 13 bases sitting between them. The CDR3 protein is CASSYEQGKNTEAFF. DNA of the CDR3: TGCGCCAGCAGCTACGAACAGGGTAAGAACACTGAAGCTTTCTTT. The full variable domain, rest sourced from reference TRBV5-1 and TRBJ1-1, is KAGVTQTPRYLIKTRGQQVTLSCSPISGHRSVSWYQQTPGQGLQFLFEYFSETQRNKGNFPGRFSGRQFSNSRSEMNVSTLELGDSALYLCASSYEQGKNTEAFFGQGTRLTVV.

This clone appeared a single time. This sequence joins TRBV24-1 and TRBJ1-2; 7 positions match TRBD1. Germline V gene sequence: CDR1 KGHDR, CDR2 SFDVKD. After removal of 3 bases from V and 5 bases from J, the junction contained 8 bases not matched to a gene. The CDR3 covers 15 residues. CDR3 nucleotide sequence: TGTGCCACCAGTGATGTGACCGGGACAGAATATGGCTACACCTTC. Its protein is CATSDVTGTEYGYTF.

The chain recombines TRBV7-2 with TRBJ1-5, with D maybe TRBD1 (5 bases). Trimming removed 6 bases from V and 1 base from J, with 13 bases in between. Germline values: CDR1 SGHTA, CDR2 FQGNSA. This CDR3 contains 15 residues. The CDR3 DNA sequence: TGTGCCAGCAGGGAGGGACGGGCAAGCAATCAGCCCCAGCATTTT. It specifies CASREGRASNQPQHF.

The gene calls are TRBV6-5 and TRBJ2-1; tentatively, D is TRBD1 (6 bases). CDR3 length: 15 residues. V dropped 5 bases and J dropped 0 bases, with 11 bases sitting between them. The germline V gene has CDR1 MNHEY and CDR2 SVGAGI. CDR3: CASSKTGSSYNEQFF. In DNA form, the CDR3 reads TGTGCCAGCAGTAAAACAGGGAGCTCCTACAATGAGCAGTTCTTC.

In regard to this clone: At the DNA level, this CDR3 is encoded by other sequences in the same sample as well. The chain couples TRBV3-1 (or the pseudogene TRBV3-2) to TRBJ1-5; D uncertain. Germline CDR1 reads LGHDT; CDR2 reads YNNKEL (reference sequence). V was clipped by 1 base and J by 3 bases, with 10 bases between them. The CDR3 runs to 15 residues. The DNA of the CDR3 is TGTGCCAGCAGCCAAGGGAGTGGGTTCAATCAGCCCCAGCATTTT. Its protein product is CASSQGSGFNQPQHF.

The rearrangement links TRBV10-3 to TRBJ2-5, with 11 bases lining up with TRBD1. V was pared by 7 bases and J by 0 bases, with 7 bases of the junction left unmatched. Germline CDR1 is ENHRY and CDR2 is SYGVKD. The CDR3 length is 16 residues. The CDR3 region is CAITPGDRGDQETQYF. The CDR3 DNA sequence: TGTGCCATCACCCCGGGGGACAGGGGGGACCAAGAGACCCAGTACTTC.

The J gene is TRBJ2-5, the V gene TRBV27; D is possibly TRBD1 (6 bases). This CDR3 is built from 16 residues. Trimming left V 6 bases short and J 2 bases short, with 19 bases between. CDR1 is MNHEY and CDR2 is SMNVEV in the germline V gene (reference sequence). In DNA form, the CDR3 reads TGTGCCAGCAGACCACAGACCAGGACAGCACAAGAGACCCAGTACTTC. Its translation is CASRPQTRTAQETQYF.

CDR3 sequence: CASSPDRVNTGELFF. In nucleotides, the CDR3 is TGCGCCAGCAGCCCGGACAGGGTGAACACCGGGGAGCTGTTTTTT. The rearrangement joins TRBV5-1 to TRBJ2-2, with 8 bases fitting TRBD1. Germline CDR1 reads SGHRS; CDR2 reads YFSETQ. The CDR3 sequence is 15 residues long. The trim removed 4 bases at V and 1 base at J, leaving 3 bases unmatched.

The chain links TRBV6-5 to TRBJ1-2; D remains unclear. Trimming stripped 6 bases from V and 3 bases from J, with 14 bases between. CDR3 size: 14 residues. The V gene's germline CDR1 is MNHEY and CDR2 SVGAGI. The CDR3 DNA reads TGTGCCAGCAGCATCGCGGTGGGTGACTATGGCTACACCTTC. Its protein product is CASSIAVGDYGYTF.

This chain joins TRBV2 and TRBJ1-3; TRBD1 aligns across 10 bases. The CDR3 contains 13 residues. Germline values: CDR1 SNHLY, CDR2 FYNNEI. The V and J ends lost 6 bases and 6 bases, in that order; junction bases with no gene match: 2. The CDR3 DNA is TGTGCCAGCAGCGGGACAGGGGAAAACACCATATATTTT. The encoded protein is CASSGTGENTIYF.

This clone was picked up a small number of times. The chain links TRBV28 to TRBJ1-2; D is perhaps TRBD1 (5 bases). Germline lookup yields CDR1 MDHEN and CDR2 SYDVKM. Trimming took off 2 bases at V and 6 bases at J, with 10 bases between the two ends. The CDR3 has 13 amino acids. The CDR3 region has the DNA TGTGCCAGCAGTTTAAGGGGCACGGATGGCTACACCTTC. Amino acid sequence: CASSLRGTDGYTF.

The gene calls are TRBV23-1 and TRBJ1-1; possibly TRBD1 for D (6 bases). TRBV23-1 is designated an ORF whose function remains uncertain. This CDR3 has 15 amino acids. Deletions cut 3 bases from V and 0 bases from J, with 11 bases between. This chain's CDR3 is CASSHSQGVNTEAFF. The DNA of the CDR3 is TGCGCCAGCAGTCATTCACAGGGCGTGAACACTGAAGCTTTCTTT.

The V call is TRBV7-9, the J call TRBJ2-1; perhaps TRBD2 as D (6 bases). The germline CDR1 and CDR2 sequences are SEHNR and FQNEAQ (reference sequence). Trimming removed 8 bases at V and 5 bases at J, with 19 bases between. The CDR3 extends over 15 amino acids. The CDR3 bases are TGTGCCAGCGGCCGGGTGGCCACGGGGGACAATGAGCAGTTCTTC. This gives the protein CASGRVATGDNEQFF.

V is TRBV13 and J is TRBJ2-1; D is perhaps TRBD2 (5 bases). The V end lost 4 bases, the J end lost 1 base, and 14 bases lay between the germline ends. The CDR3 sequence is 16 residues long. In germline, CDR1 is PRHDT, CDR2 FYEKMQ (reference sequence). The CDR3 loop is CASSSISEFSYNEQFF. The CDR3 DNA reads TGTGCCAGCAGCTCCATTAGCGAGTTTTCCTACAATGAGCAGTTCTTC.

The V call is TRBV5-1, the J call TRBJ2-5, with D possibly matching TRBD1 (6 bases). Germline CDR1 is SGHRS and CDR2 is YFSETQ. The V end was cut by 5 bases, the J end by 4 bases, with 18 bases between. This CDR3 is built from 15 residues. The CDR3 is CASRVEQGRGETQYF. The CDR3 coding sequence is TGCGCCAGCAGGGTGGAACAGGGTCGGGGAGAGACCCAGTACTTC.

The rearrangement links TRBV7-9 to TRBJ1-5, with TRBD1 matching 8 bases. V lost 5 bases to trimming and J lost 3 bases; unmatched junction nucleotides: 9. The germline V gene encodes CDR1 SEHNR and CDR2 FQNEAQ (reference sequence). This CDR3 has 16 amino acids. Here the CDR3 reads CASSLYTGGINQPQHF. CDR3 bases: TGTGCCAGCAGCCTTTATACAGGGGGAATCAATCAGCCCCAGCATTTT.

The genes are TRBV29-1 and TRBJ1-2, with TRBD1 matching 7 bases. The CDR3 spans 16 residues. J was trimmed by 4 bases and V by 4 bases; bases with no gene match: 15. Germline V gene lookup returns CDR1 SQVTM and CDR2 ANQGSEA. CDR3 in amino acids: CSVAETPTGRGYGYTF. DNA of the CDR3: TGCAGCGTTGCCGAGACCCCGACAGGGCGCGGCTATGGCTACACCTTC.